Listed here are 2 T cell receptor beta chains from one sample, sequenced in a study of blood T cells in healthy people across ages. A sample-barcoded 5' primer and a J-beta primer mix were used in a second PCR of roughly 7 to 12 cycles. TCRdb analysed the 5' RACE reads with MiXCR anew, one entry per CDR3 protein. The profile shows roughly 1.9 million distinct CDR3 sequences, roughly two fifths of them singletons. What was sequenced was blood. All receptors come from a human donor in good health.

This clonotype has a single count. The chain carries TRBV20-1 and TRBJ2-1; 9 bases line up with TRBD1. V lost 7 bases, J lost 9 bases, and 7 bases stayed unmatched. The CDR3 runs 12 residues. CDR1 DFQATT and CDR2 SNEGSKA come from the germline V gene (reference sequence). CDR3 DNA: TGCAGTGGAACCGGGACAGGGTTTGAGCAGTTCTTC. It specifies CSGTGTGFEQFF.

This clonotype was seen more than once but under ten times. The chain carries TRBV6-5 and TRBJ1-1, with D unclear. The CDR3 runs 13 residues. Germline CDR1 reads MNHEY; CDR2 reads SVGAGI. Trimming pared 6 bases from V and 1 base from J, leaving 9 bases between. The CDR3 region is CASRRDPNTEAFF. CDR3 bases: TGTGCCAGCAGGAGGGATCCGAACACTGAAGCTTTCTTT.